This is a list of T cell receptor beta chains from one sample in a study of lymphopenia after photon versus proton radiotherapy. Some clones are missing from TCRdb's copy, which holds only in-frame ones; the method was immunoSEQ multiplex PCR. This table has 150,000 to 200,000 clones, more than 85% appearing once. The source was peripheral blood, collected from a patient treated with photon-based radiotherapy. The receptors were gathered from a man between 45 and 60 years old with gastric cancer. Both conserved end residues are part of each CDR3. Fields, in order: D gene, V gene, clone size, J gene, CDR3 DNA, CDR3 protein. The D gene is left open where the match is weak. Not every row has a clone size; where given, it reads once, few, many or a size class.

.	TRBV6-5	.	TRBJ1-2	TGTGCCAGCAGTTACTCCGGGCAGAACTATGGCTACACCTTC	CASSYSGQNYGYTF
TRBD2	TRBV18	.	TRBJ2-7	TGTGCCAGCTCACCAGGACTAGCGGACTACGAGCAGTACTTC	CASSPGLADYEQYF
.	TRBV11-2	.	TRBJ2-3	TGTGCCAGCAGCTTAGAGGTAGTATCAGATACGCAGTATTTT	CASSLEVVSDTQYF
TRBD1	TRBV11-2	few	TRBJ2-1	TGTGCCAGCAGCTCAACACGGGACAGGGGAGACGAGCAGTTCTTC	CASSSTRDRGDEQFF
TRBD2	TRBV7-9	.	TRBJ2-7	TGTGCCAGCAGCTTAGGATTTGCTAGCGGGAGTTACGAGCAGTACTTC	CASSLGFASGSYEQYF
.	TRBV11-2	.	TRBJ2-5	TGTGCCAGCAGCTTAGGGTTAGGGGAGACCCAGTACTTC	CASSLGLGETQYF
TRBD1	TRBV7-9	.	TRBJ1-1	TGTGCCAGCAGCCTAAACCGGGACAGGGGGTCGAGTACTGAAGCTTTCTTT	CASSLNRDRGSSTEAFF
.	TRBV5-4	.	TRBJ1-2	TGTGCCAGCAGCTGGGTAGGTCCGGAAAATGGCTACACCTTC	CASSWVGPENGYTF
TRBD2	TRBV10-3	.	TRBJ2-1	TGTGCCATAAGGGCTAGCGGGAGGGCCTCCTACAATGAGCAGTTCTTC	CAIRASGRASYNEQFF
TRBD1	TRBV14	.	TRBJ2-7	TGTGCCAGCAGCCTGGGGACAGGCCGCTACGAGCAGTACTTC	CASSLGTGRYEQYF
.	TRBV27	.	TRBJ2-2	TGTGCCAGCAGTTTGGTCGGTTCGGCCGGGGAGCTGTTTTTT	CASSLVGSAGELFF
TRBD2	TRBV19	.	TRBJ2-3	TGTGCCAGTAGTCCATTAGCGGGAACGACAGATACGCAGTATTTT	CASSPLAGTTDTQYF
TRBD1	TRBV9	.	TRBJ1-2	TGTGCCAGCAGCGGCTACAGGGGGAACTATGGCTACACCTTC	CASSGYRGNYGYTF
.	TRBV5-5	few	TRBJ1-2	TGTGCCAGCAGCTTGGACAGGATCGCTAACTATGGCTACACCTTC	CASSLDRIANYGYTF
.	TRBV30	.	TRBJ1-3	TGTGCCTGGAGAATAGACTCTGGAAACACCATATATTTT	CAWRIDSGNTIYF
.	TRBV30	few	TRBJ1-1	TGTGCCTGGAGGGGGTCCTTCATGAACACTGAAGCTTTCTTT	CAWRGSFMNTEAFF
.	TRBV27	.	TRBJ2-3	TGTGCCAGCAGTCGCGGGACGTTTAGCACAGATACGCAGTATTTT	CASSRGTFSTDTQYF
TRBD1	TRBV7-9	.	TRBJ2-6	TGTGCCAGTTCTAGGACAGGGGGCTCTGGGGCCAACGTCCTGACTTTC	CASSRTGGSGANVLTF
.	TRBV27	.	TRBJ2-7	TGTGCCAGCAGTTTATTGAAGGGCTACGAGCAGTACTTC	CASSLLKGYEQYF
.	TRBV6-1	few	TRBJ1-5	TGTGCCAGCAGCCCCTACCAGGGGCAGAATCAGCCCCAGCATTTT	CASSPYQGQNQPQHF
.	TRBV13	.	TRBJ1-5	TGTGCCAGCAGCTTAGGAGAGGCGGGGACTCAGCCCCAGCATTTT	CASSLGEAGTQPQHF
.	TRBV5-5	.	TRBJ2-7	TGTGCCAGCAGCTTGCAATCCGCCTACGAGCAGTACTTC	CASSLQSAYEQYF
TRBD1	TRBV6-6	few	TRBJ1-2	TGTGCCAGCACCTACAGACAGGGGGCAAGTGATGGCTACACCTTC	CASTYRQGASDGYTF
.	TRBV6-5	.	TRBJ2-1	TGTGCCAGCAGAAGGGACGGACCGATTGATGAGCAGTTCTTC	CASRRDGPIDEQFF
.	TRBV5-5	.	TRBJ2-7	TGTGCCAGCACCTTCGGGTCAGGGCCCTACGAGCAGTACTTC	CASTFGSGPYEQYF
.	TRBV30	.	TRBJ2-1	TGTGCCTGGAACGCGCGGGTGATCTACAATGAGCAGTTCTTC	CAWNARVIYNEQFF
TRBD1	TRBV6-1	once	TRBJ1-2	TGTGCCAGCAGTGAAGCGCCGGGACAGGTTAACTATGGCTACACCTTC	CASSEAPGQVNYGYTF
.	TRBV6-5	.	TRBJ1-2	TGTGCCAGCAGCCGAGGGGACTATGGCTACACCTTC	CASSRGDYGYTF
TRBD1	TRBV7-9	.	TRBJ2-5	TGTGCCAGCAGCCCCAACCGCGGACAGGGAGAGACCCAGTACTTC	CASSPNRGQGETQYF
.	TRBV5-1	.	TRBJ2-7	TGCGCCAGCAGCTTATACGGGATCTACGAGCAGTACTTC	CASSLYGIYEQYF
.	TRBV6-4	once	TRBJ2-2	TGTGCCAGCAGTGAAAAAGCGGGCACCGGGGAGCTGTTTTTT	CASSEKAGTGELFF
.	TRBV5-1	once	TRBJ2-1	TGCGCCAGCAGCCCCTTTGGGGTGGGAGCAGTTTACTCCTACAATGAGCAGTTCTTC	CASSPFGVGAVYSYNEQFF
.	TRBV19	.	TRBJ1-2	TGTGCCAGTACTTTGCATCCAGATACCTATGGCTACACCTTC	CASTLHPDTYGYTF
TRBD1	TRBV29-1	.	TRBJ2-7	TGCAGCGTTTCAGGGACAGGGGACGAGCAGTACTTC	CSVSGTGDEQYF
TRBD2	TRBV11-1	.	TRBJ2-3	TGTGCCAGCAGCGTCCAACTAGCGGGAGGGATAGATACGCAGTATTTT	CASSVQLAGGIDTQYF
TRBD1	TRBV15	.	TRBJ2-7	TGTGCCACCAGCAGACAACTGACAGGGCCCTACGAGCAGTACTTC	CATSRQLTGPYEQYF
TRBD1	TRBV5-1	.	TRBJ1-4	TGCGCCAGCAGCGTTTTACAGGGGAGGGATGAAAAACTGTTTTTT	CASSVLQGRDEKLFF
.	TRBV18	.	TRBJ1-4	TGTGCCAGCTCACCAAATCAGGGGCGGAATGAAAAACTGTTTTTT	CASSPNQGRNEKLFF
TRBD1	TRBV19	.	TRBJ1-2	TGTGCCAGTAGTATAGTGGCATCGGGACAGTCTGGCTACACCTTC	CASSIVASGQSGYTF
TRBD1	TRBV6-5	.	TRBJ1-1	TGTGCCAGCAGTTCCTGGACAGGAGGGAACACTGAAGCTTTCTTT	CASSSWTGGNTEAFF
.	TRBV7-3	.	TRBJ2-1	TGTGCCAGCAGCCAGGAAATGTACAATGAGCAGTTCTTC	CASSQEMYNEQFF
.	TRBV7-9	.	TRBJ1-4	TGTGCCAGCAGCTTAGCCCAGGGGTGGGCTAATGAAAAACTGTTTTTT	CASSLAQGWANEKLFF
.	TRBV6-5	.	TRBJ1-5	TGTGCCAGCAGTCGAGGGGGTTGGGAGCCCCAGCATTTT	CASSRGGWEPQHF
.	TRBV6-5	.	TRBJ1-2	TGTGCCAGCAGTAACTCGGGAGATTACTATGGCTACACCTTC	CASSNSGDYYGYTF
.	TRBV15	.	TRBJ1-2	TGTGCCACCAGCAGAGTGGACAGCAGAAGGGGCTACACCTTC	CATSRVDSRRGYTF
TRBD2	TRBV7-2	.	TRBJ2-7	TGTGCCAGCAGCTCTATGGGACAGCGGGGGGGCGAGCAGTACTTC	CASSSMGQRGGEQYF
TRBD2	TRBV7-3	.	TRBJ2-5	TGTGCCAGCAGCTCAGCGGGAGGGAGTCAAGAGACCCAGTACTTC	CASSSAGGSQETQYF
.	TRBV7-9	few	TRBJ1-4	TGTGCCAGCAGCGGTCAAACCGGGACACCAACAACTAATGAAAAACTGTTTTTT	CASSGQTGTPTTNEKLFF
.	TRBV30	.	TRBJ2-6	TGTGCCTCCACAGGGAGGGGCTCTGGGGCCAACGTCCTGACTTTC	CASTGRGSGANVLTF